The entry below describes one T cell receptor beta chain. With random hexamers, reverse transcription was performed on about 0.5 to 1 ug of RNA. Multiplex immunoSEQ PCR targeted 54 Vbeta and 13 Jbeta TCR beta segments. TCRdb re-called the immunoSEQ multiplex PCR reads with MiXCR, one entry per CDR3 protein. The table shows 200,000 or so distinct CDR3 sequences, with 90% to 95% occurring only once. Blood CD8+ and CD4+ T cells underwent high-throughput TCR beta sequencing. The multiple sclerosis controls consisted of treatment-naive patients with relapsing-remitting disease, either stable or active. FACS was used to enrich TEMRA cells, whereas the CD8+ and CD4+ T cells were obtained by negative isolation. This sample is drawn from a study of CD8 T cells in Susac syndrome. Germline V CDR1 and CDR2: SNHLY, FYNNEI. V was pared by 4 bases and J by 4 bases, with 1 base of the junction left unmatched. The CDR3 consists of 14 residues.

This receptor was obtained from a human donor with multiple sclerosis. Material: CD4+ T cells from PBMCs. The chain employs TRBV2 and TRBJ2-1, with TRBD1 identical over 10 bases. The CDR3: CASSGDRGYNEQFF. CDR3 DNA: TGTGCCAGCAGTGGGGACAGGGGATACAATGAGCAGTTCTTC.